This TCR beta chain was observed in a study of human T cells and chemical hapten exposure. Indicated time point: healthy volunteer bleed at 2 weeks. Sequencing started from total RNA isolated from unfractionated whole blood. Each CDR3 protein gets one entry after TCRdb re-called the RACE reads with MiXCR. The sample has some 45,000 distinct CDR3 sequences; around 4.5% are singletons. Germline CDR1 is SSHAT and CDR2 is FNYEAQ (reference sequence). The CDR3 is 15 amino acids. At least ten counts were recorded for this clonotype. At one end the junction does not follow the germline gene, possibly because of a read error.

The chain is built from TRBV7-7 and TRBJ1-4; 7 bases agree with TRBD1. The receptor was derived from a human donor in good health. Some clones in this sample may be carry-over from other donors' samples. Sequences were obtained from whole blood. DNA of the CDR3: TGTGCTAGCAGCTCCGGGACAGCCGGCGGTGAAAAACTGTTTTTT. Residues: CASSSGTAGGEKLFF.